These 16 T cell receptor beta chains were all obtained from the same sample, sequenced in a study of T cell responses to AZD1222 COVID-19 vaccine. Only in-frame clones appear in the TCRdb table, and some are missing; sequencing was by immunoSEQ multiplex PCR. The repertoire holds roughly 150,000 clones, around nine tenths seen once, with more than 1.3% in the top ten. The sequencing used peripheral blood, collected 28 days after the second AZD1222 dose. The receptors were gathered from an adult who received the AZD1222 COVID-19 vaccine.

The CDR3 region has the DNA TGTGCCTACCAGAGGGACAGCAATCAGCCCCAGCATTTT. It encodes CAYQRDSNQPQHF. This chain joins TRBV30 and TRBJ1-5, with TRBD1 as a possible D gene (5 bases). The germline V gene encodes CDR1 GTSNPN and CDR2 SVGIG (reference sequence). V was cut by 7 bases and J by 1 base, with 11 bases left in between. The CDR3 covers 13 residues.

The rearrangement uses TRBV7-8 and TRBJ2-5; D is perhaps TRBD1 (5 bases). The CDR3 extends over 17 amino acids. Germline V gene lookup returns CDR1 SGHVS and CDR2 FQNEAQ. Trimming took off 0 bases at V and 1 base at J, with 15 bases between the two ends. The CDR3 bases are TGTGCCAGCAGCTTAGCAGTCCGTCTGGGGCCCCAAGAGACCCAGTACTTC. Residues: CASSLAVRLGPQETQYF.

CDR3 amino acids: CSTRQGGFEQYF. The CDR3 bases are TGCAGCACCCGACAGGGTGGGTTCGAGCAGTACTTC. The genes are TRBV29-1 and TRBJ2-7; 7 bases are a match to TRBD1. This CDR3 has 12 residues. V shed 8 bases and J 6 bases; nucleotides not matched to a gene: 10. Per germline, CDR1 SQVTM and CDR2 ANQGSEA.

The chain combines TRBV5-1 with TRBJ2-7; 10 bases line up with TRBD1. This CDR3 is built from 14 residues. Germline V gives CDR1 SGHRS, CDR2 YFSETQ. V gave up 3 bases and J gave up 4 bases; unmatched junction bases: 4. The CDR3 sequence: CASSSGQGLYEQYF. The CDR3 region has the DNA TGCGCCAGCAGCTCGGGACAGGGGTTATACGAGCAGTACTTC.

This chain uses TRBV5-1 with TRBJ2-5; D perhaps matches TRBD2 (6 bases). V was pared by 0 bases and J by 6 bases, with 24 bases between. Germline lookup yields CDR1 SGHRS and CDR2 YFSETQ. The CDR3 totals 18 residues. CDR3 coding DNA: TGCGCCAGCAGCTTGGATCTGTTACGGGAGCATTGGGCTAAGACCCAGTACTTC. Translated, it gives CASSLDLLREHWAKTQYF.

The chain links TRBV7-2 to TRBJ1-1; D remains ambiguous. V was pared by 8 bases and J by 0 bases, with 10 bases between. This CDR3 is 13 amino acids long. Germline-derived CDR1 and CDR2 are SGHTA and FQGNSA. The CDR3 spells CASGWAVNTEAFF. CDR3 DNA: TGTGCCAGCGGCTGGGCAGTGAACACTGAAGCTTTCTTT.

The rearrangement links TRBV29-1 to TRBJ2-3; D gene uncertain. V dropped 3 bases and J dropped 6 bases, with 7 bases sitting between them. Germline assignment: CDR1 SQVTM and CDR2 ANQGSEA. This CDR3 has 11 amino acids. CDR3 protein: CSVEGWDTQYF. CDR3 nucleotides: TGCAGCGTTGAGGGTTGGGATACGCAGTATTTT.

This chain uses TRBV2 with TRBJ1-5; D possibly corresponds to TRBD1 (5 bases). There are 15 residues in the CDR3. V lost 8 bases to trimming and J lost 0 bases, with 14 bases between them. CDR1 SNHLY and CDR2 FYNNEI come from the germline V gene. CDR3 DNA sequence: TGTGCCAGCCAAACAGGAACGAATAGCAATCAGCCCCAGCATTTT. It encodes CASQTGTNSNQPQHF.

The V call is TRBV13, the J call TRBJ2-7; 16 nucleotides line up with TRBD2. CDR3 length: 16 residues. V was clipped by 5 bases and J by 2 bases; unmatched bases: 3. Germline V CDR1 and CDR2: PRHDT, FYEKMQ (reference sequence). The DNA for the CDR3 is TGTGCCAGCAGCCCGGGGACTAGCGGGAGGGCCTACGAGCAGTACTTC. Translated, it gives CASSPGTSGRAYEQYF.

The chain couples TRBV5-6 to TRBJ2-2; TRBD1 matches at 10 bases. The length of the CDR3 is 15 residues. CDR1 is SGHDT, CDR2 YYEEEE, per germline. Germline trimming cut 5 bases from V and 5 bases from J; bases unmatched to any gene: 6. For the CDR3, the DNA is TGTGCCAGCAGGAAGACAGGGGGCAATACCGGGGAGCTGTTTTTT. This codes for CASRKTGGNTGELFF.

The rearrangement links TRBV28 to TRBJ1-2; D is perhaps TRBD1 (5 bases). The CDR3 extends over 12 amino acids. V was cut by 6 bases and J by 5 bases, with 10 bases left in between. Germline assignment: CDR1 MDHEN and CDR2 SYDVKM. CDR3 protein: CASRSQAYGYTF. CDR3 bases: TGTGCCAGCAGATCACAGGCTTATGGCTACACCTTC.

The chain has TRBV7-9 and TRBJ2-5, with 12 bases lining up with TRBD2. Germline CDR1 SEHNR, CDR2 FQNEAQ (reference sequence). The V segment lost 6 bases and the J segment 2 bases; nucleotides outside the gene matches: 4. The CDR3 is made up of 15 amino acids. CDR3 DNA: TGTGCCAGCAGACTAGCGGGGGGCCAACAAGAGACCCAGTACTTC. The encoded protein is CASRLAGGQQETQYF.

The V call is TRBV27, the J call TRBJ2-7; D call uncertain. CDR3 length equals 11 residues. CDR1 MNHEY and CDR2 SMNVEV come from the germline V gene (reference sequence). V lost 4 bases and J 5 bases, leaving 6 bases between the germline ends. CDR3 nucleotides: TGTGCCAGCAGTTCCCGACACGAGCAGTACTTC. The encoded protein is CASSSRHEQYF.

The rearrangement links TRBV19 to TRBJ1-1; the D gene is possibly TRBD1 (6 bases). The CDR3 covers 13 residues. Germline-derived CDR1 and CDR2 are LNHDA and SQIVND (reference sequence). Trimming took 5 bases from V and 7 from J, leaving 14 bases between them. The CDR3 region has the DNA TGTGCCAGTAGTTCCGGGACAACTTATGAAGCTTTCTTT. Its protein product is CASSSGTTYEAFF.

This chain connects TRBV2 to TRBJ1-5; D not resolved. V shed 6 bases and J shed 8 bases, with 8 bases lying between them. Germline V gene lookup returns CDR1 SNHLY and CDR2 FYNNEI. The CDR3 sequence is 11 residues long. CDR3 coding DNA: TGTGCCAGCAGCCAAGGAGAGCCCCAGCATTTT. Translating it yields CASSQGEPQHF.

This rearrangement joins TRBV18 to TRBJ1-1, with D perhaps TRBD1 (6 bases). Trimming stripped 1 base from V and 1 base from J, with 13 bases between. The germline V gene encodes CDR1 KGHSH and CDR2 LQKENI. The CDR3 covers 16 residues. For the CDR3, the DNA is TGTGCCAGCTCACCACAGCTCGCAGGGGAGAACACTGAAGCTTTCTTT. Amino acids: CASSPQLAGENTEAFF.